The 32 T cell receptor beta chains reported below all come from one sample, sequenced in a study of cytomegalovirus exposure and HLA in healthy donors. Researchers ran the PCR with 60 Vbeta and 13 Jbeta primers. Measured with immunoSEQ multiplex PCR; TCRdb has only the in-frame clones, and not every one. The table includes approximately 140,000 clones, roughly 77% detected once. Sequencing input: PBMCs. The source is a female donor in good health and CMV-seronegative.

The chain recombines TRBV7-2 with TRBJ2-4, with TRBD2 identical over 10 bases. V shed 3 bases and J 6 bases; nucleotides not matched to a gene: 11. The V gene's germline CDR1 is SGHTA and CDR2 FQGNSA. The CDR3 is 17 amino acids. CDR3 coding DNA: TGTGCCAGCAGCTTGGCGGGGGGGAGCGGGGGGGCAAACATTCAGTACTTC. The encoded protein is CASSLAGGSGGANIQYF.

The chain carries TRBV9 and TRBJ1-2; D is undetermined. Trimming removed 0 bases from V and 7 bases from J, with 4 bases in between. Germline assignment: CDR1 SGDLS and CDR2 YYNGEE. This CDR3 is 11 amino acids long. The CDR3 region is CASSVAGGYTF. The CDR3 DNA reads TGTGCCAGCAGCGTAGCGGGTGGCTACACCTTC. Based on the CDR3 plus reference TRBV9 and TRBJ1-2, the full variable domain is DSGVTQTPKHLITATGQRVTLRCSPRSGDLSVYWYQQSLDQGLQFLIQYYNGEERAKGNILERFSAQQFPDLHSELNLSSLELGDSALYFCASSVAGGYTFGSGTRLTVV.

The chain uses TRBV2 and TRBJ1-4; 8 positions agree with TRBD1. V lost 4 bases, J lost 6 bases, and 7 bases stayed unmatched. This CDR3 is 15 amino acids long. Germline values: CDR1 SNHLY, CDR2 FYNNEI. CDR3 sequence: CASSAGQGGYEKLFF. In DNA, the CDR3 is TGTGCCAGCAGTGCAGGACAGGGCGGATATGAAAAACTGTTTTTT.

The gene calls are TRBV2 and TRBJ2-1; 10 bases fit TRBD1. The CDR3 is 12 amino acids. The germline V gene encodes CDR1 SNHLY and CDR2 FYNNEI. V gave up 3 bases and J gave up 15 bases; unmatched junction bases: 5. CDR3 bases: TGTGCCAGCAGTGAGCCGGGACAGGGGCTGTTCTTC. Translation: CASSEPGQGLFF.

The CDR3 here is CASSYWDRGTEAFF. The CDR3 DNA follows: TGTGCCAGCAGCTACTGGGACAGGGGCACTGAAGCTTTCTTT. The chain uses TRBV9 and TRBJ1-1; 10 bases match TRBD1. With 4 bases clipped from V and 4 bases from J, the junction kept 4 bases outside the gene matches. Germline loops: CDR1 SGDLS, CDR2 YYNGEE. CDR3 length equals 14 residues.

The rearrangement links TRBV27 to TRBJ2-1, with TRBD2 matching 8 bases. The V and J ends lost 7 bases and 8 bases, in that order; junction bases with no gene match: 16. Germline CDR1 MNHEY, CDR2 SMNVEV (reference sequence). The CDR3 loop spans 16 amino acids. This CDR3 reads CASKPALERESYEQFF. CDR3 nucleotide sequence: TGTGCCAGCAAGCCCGCCTTGGAGCGGGAGAGTTATGAGCAGTTCTTC.

This clone was recorded a few times. The chain couples TRBV5-6 to TRBJ1-1; TRBD1 aligns across 7 bases. The trim removed 2 bases at V and 1 base at J, leaving 5 bases unmatched. This CDR3 region has 15 residues. Germline CDR1 and CDR2: SGHDT and YYEEEE. The CDR3 here is CASSLGGLRNTEAFF. The DNA of the CDR3 is TGTGCCAGCAGCTTAGGGGGCTTAAGGAACACTGAAGCTTTCTTT.

The CDR3 coding sequence is TGTGCCAGCAGCTTAGTGTTTTCGGGGGTAAAAAAACTGTTTTTT. It translates to CASSLVFSGVKKLFF. The chain is built from TRBV7-2 and TRBJ1-4; tentatively, D is TRBD1 (5 bases). The CDR3 runs 15 residues. The germline V gene has CDR1 SGHTA and CDR2 FQGNSA. The V gene lost 1 base and the J gene lost 9 bases, with 15 bases spanning the gap.

The chain is built from TRBV10-3 and TRBJ2-1, with 11 bases lining up with TRBD2. The J segment lost 7 bases and the V segment lost 11 bases, leaving 19 bases of the junction unmatched. The germline V gene has CDR1 ENHRY and CDR2 SYGVKD. This CDR3 contains 17 residues. The CDR3: CAFGTGSSGGQGNEQFF. CDR3 in DNA: TGTGCCTTCGGGACAGGTTCTAGCGGGGGGCAGGGGAATGAGCAGTTCTTC.

The chain links TRBV7-2 to TRBJ2-5; D is unresolved. Germline V gene sequence: CDR1 SGHTA, CDR2 FQGNSA. The CDR3 consists of 14 residues. V lost 2 bases and J 1 base, leaving 8 bases between the germline ends. Written as DNA, the CDR3 is TGTGCCAGCAGCTTATCTCTAGTCCAAGAGACCCAGTACTTC. It codes for CASSLSLVQETQYF.

This chain joins TRBV2 and TRBJ2-2; 10 bases fit TRBD2. CDR3 length: 15 residues. Germline CDR1 SNHLY, CDR2 FYNNEI. V gave up 5 bases and J gave up 4 bases; unmatched junction bases: 4. The DNA for the CDR3 is TGTGCCAGCAGTATCCGGACTAGCGGCACCGGGGAGCTGTTTTTT. Its translation is CASSIRTSGTGELFF.

This clone appeared a few times. V is TRBV10-3 and J is TRBJ1-3; 8 nucleotides line up with TRBD1. Looked up from germline, CDR1 is ENHRY and CDR2 is SYGVKD. This CDR3 is 16 amino acids long. Trimming removed 2 bases from V and 3 bases from J; junction bases left unmatched: 6. CDR3 DNA sequence: TGTGCCATCAGTGAGACAGGACAGGGAAGTGGAAACACCATATATTTT. Its translation: CAISETGQGSGNTIYF.

This sequence joins TRBV4-3 and TRBJ2-1, with D possibly being TRBD1 (6 bases). Looked up from germline, CDR1 is LGHNA and CDR2 is YSLEER. This CDR3 region has 16 residues. With 3 bases removed from V and 0 bases from J, the gap between germline ends came to 12 bases. CDR3 DNA sequence: TGCGCCAGCAGCCACCACAGGGCCCTCTCCTACAATGAGCAGTTCTTC. Translated, it gives CASSHHRALSYNEQFF.

This clone has a single count. V is TRBV19 and J is TRBJ1-5; TRBD1 aligns across 9 bases. CDR3 length: 14 residues. Per the germline V gene, CDR1 is LNHDA and CDR2 is SQIVND (reference sequence). J lost 6 bases, V lost 8 bases, and 8 bases had no gene match. CDR3 in DNA: TGTGCCAGTGCCGACAGGGGGATAATTCAGCCCCAGCATTTT. This sequence encodes CASADRGIIQPQHF.

The V call is TRBV10-3, the J call TRBJ2-7, with TRBD2 matching 12 bases. The germline V gene encodes CDR1 ENHRY and CDR2 SYGVKD. The CDR3 has 17 amino acids. V lost 2 bases and J lost 3; bases outside the gene matches: 8. The CDR3 protein is CAISEDATSGSRYEQYF. The CDR3 nucleotides read TGTGCCATCAGTGAGGATGCGACTAGCGGGAGCCGCTACGAGCAGTACTTC.

The rearrangement joins TRBV18 to TRBJ2-1; D not certain. The V gene lost 3 bases and the J gene lost 7 bases, with 4 bases spanning the gap. CDR1 is KGHSH and CDR2 is LQKENI in the germline V gene. CDR3 size: 11 residues. The CDR3 bases are TGTGCCAGCTCACCGGAGAATGAGCAGTTCTTC. This codes for CASSPENEQFF.

The chain employs TRBV7-9 and TRBJ2-1, with 7 bases identical to TRBD2. The CDR3 is made up of 17 amino acids. Germline loops: CDR1 SEHNR, CDR2 FQNEAQ (reference sequence). V gave up 3 bases and J gave up 5 bases; unmatched junction bases: 13. The CDR3: CASSFSPGLLINNEQFF. The CDR3 nucleotides read TGTGCCAGCAGCTTTTCGCCGGGACTATTGATAAACAATGAGCAGTTCTTC.

The chain couples TRBV19 to TRBJ2-3, with 7 bases fitting TRBD2. Germline V CDR1 and CDR2: LNHDA, SQIVND (reference sequence). V gave up 4 bases and J gave up 3 bases; unmatched junction bases: 4. This CDR3 has 14 residues. Here the CDR3 DNA reads TGTGCCAGTAGTAAGGCTAGCGGAACAGATACGCAGTATTTT. Its translation: CASSKASGTDTQYF.

The genes are TRBV5-6 and TRBJ2-3; 8 nucleotides agree with TRBD2. The CDR3 runs 16 residues. Germline V lookup: CDR1 SGHDT, CDR2 YYEEEE. V trimming: 0 bases; J trimming: 3 bases; junction bases outside the gene matches: 6. The CDR3 DNA sequence: TGTGCCAGCAGCTTGGCCGGCGGGAGGATTACAGATACGCAGTATTTT. Protein product: CASSLAGGRITDTQYF.

The chain employs TRBV7-6 and TRBJ2-5, with TRBD2 as a possible D gene (5 bases). CDR3 length: 14 amino acids. Germline loops: CDR1 SGHVS, CDR2 FNYEAQ. The V end lost 5 bases, the J end lost 2 bases, and 12 bases lay between the germline ends. The CDR3 region is CASSTRRGQETQYF. DNA of the CDR3: TGTGCCAGCAGCACGAGACGGGGTCAAGAGACCCAGTACTTC.

With regard to this clone: Other DNA sequences of this sample code for an identical CDR3. The V gene is TRBV4-1, the J gene TRBJ2-5; TRBD2 agrees at 8 bases. The CDR3 is 15 residues long. Germline V gene data show CDR1 as MGHRA and CDR2 as YSYEKL. V trimming: 3 bases; J trimming: 0 bases; junction bases outside the gene matches: 3. The CDR3, as DNA: TGCGCCAGCAGCCATAATAGCGGGAACCAAGAGACCCAGTACTTC. The encoded protein is CASSHNSGNQETQYF.

V is TRBV9 and J is TRBJ2-3; 11 bases align to TRBD2. Germline V lookup: CDR1 SGDLS, CDR2 YYNGEE. V lost 4 bases and J lost 2; bases outside the gene matches: 6. The CDR3 is 16 residues long. CDR3 loop: CASSPRLAGHTDTQYF. The CDR3 DNA reads as TGTGCCAGCAGCCCCCGACTAGCGGGGCACACAGATACGCAGTATTTT.

V and J are TRBV7-2 and TRBJ2-7, with 11 bases identical to TRBD2. Germline CDR1 SGHTA, CDR2 FQGNSA. CDR3 size: 14 residues. V lost 7 bases and J lost 7; bases outside the gene matches: 9. CDR3 in amino acids: CASTIAGGPGEQYF. As DNA, the CDR3 is TGTGCCAGCACCATAGCGGGAGGGCCGGGAGAGCAGTACTTC.

The V call is TRBV5-1, the J call TRBJ1-1, with D maybe TRBD1 (5 bases). Germline CDR1 SGHRS, CDR2 YFSETQ. Trimming stripped 1 base from V and 2 bases from J, with 9 bases between. The CDR3 is 14 amino acids. CDR3 amino acids: CASSLSTANTEAFF. The CDR3 bases are TGCGCCAGCAGCTTGTCGACAGCTAACACTGAAGCTTTCTTT. The entire variable domain, with the rest obtained from reference TRBV5-1 and TRBJ1-1, is as follows: KAGVTQTPRYLIKTRGQQVTLSCSPISGHRSVSWYQQTPGQGLQFLFEYFSETQRNKGNFPGRFSGRQFSNSRSEMNVSTLELGDSALYLCASSLSTANTEAFFGQGTRLTVV.

The CDR3 region is CASSKTGIPETQYF. The CDR3 DNA sequence: TGCGCCAGCAGCAAGACAGGTATCCCTGAGACCCAGTACTTC. The chain carries TRBV5-1 and TRBJ2-5; tentative D call: TRBD1 (6 bases). Germline CDR1 is SGHRS and CDR2 is YFSETQ. V was cut by 4 bases and J by 5 bases, with 15 bases left in between. There are 14 residues in the CDR3. Filled out from reference TRBV5-1 and TRBJ2-5, the complete variable domain reads KAGVTQTPRYLIKTRGQQVTLSCSPISGHRSVSWYQQTPGQGLQFLFEYFSETQRNKGNFPGRFSGRQFSNSRSEMNVSTLELGDSALYLCASSKTGIPETQYFGPGTRLLVL.

The gene calls are TRBV10-1 and TRBJ1-2; maybe TRBD1 (5 bases). This CDR3 is 13 amino acids long. Germline CDR1 reads WNHNN; CDR2 reads SYGVQD (reference sequence). V gave up 0 bases and J gave up 3 bases, with 5 bases separating them. The CDR3 nucleotides are TGCGCCAGCAGTGAGTCCAGGGACTATGGCTACACCTTC. This codes for CASSESRDYGYTF.

The CDR3 nucleotides are TGTGCCAGCAGCTGGCAGGGAGGAGGTGAGCAGTTCTTC. Translation gives CASSWQGGGEQFF. The J gene is TRBJ2-1, the V gene TRBV5-4, with a weak D call TRBD2 (6 bases). Germline loops: CDR1 SGHNT, CDR2 YYREEE (reference sequence). The CDR3 is made up of 13 amino acids. The V gene lost 3 bases and the J gene lost 9 bases, with 13 bases spanning the gap.

The chain combines TRBV29-1 with TRBJ1-6, with 7 nucleotides matching TRBD1. CDR3 length: 12 residues. Trimming at V came to 4 bases and at J to 8 bases, leaving 2 bases not matched to a gene. Germline V gene sequence: CDR1 SQVTM, CDR2 ANQGSEA. The CDR3 DNA sequence: TGCAGCGTTGGGCAGGGGGATTCACCCCTCCACTTT. Translation gives CSVGQGDSPLHF. The whole variable domain, filled in from reference TRBV29-1 and TRBJ1-6, reads SAVISQKPSRDICQRGTSLTIQCQVDSQVTMMFWYRQQPGQSLTLIATANQGSEATYESGFVIDKFPISRPNLTFSTLTVSNMSPEDSSIYLCSVGQGDSPLHFGNGTRLTVT.

The CDR3 spells CASSPQSNNYGYTF. The CDR3 DNA sequence: TGTGCCAGCAGCCCGCAGTCCAATAACTATGGCTACACCTTC. This chain links TRBV11-2 with TRBJ1-2; D is undetermined. V gave up 5 bases and J gave up 1 base, with 11 bases separating them. The CDR3 consists of 14 residues. The germline V gene encodes CDR1 SGHAT and CDR2 FQNNGV.

The rearrangement uses TRBV7-8 and TRBJ2-1, with TRBD1 matching over 8 bases. The CDR3 length is 12 residues. Per germline, CDR1 SGHVS and CDR2 FQNEAQ. V lost 2 bases, J lost 15 bases, and 6 bases stayed unmatched. CDR3 DNA sequence: TGTGCCAGCAGCTTAAACACAGGGGGGCGGTTCTTC. Translation: CASSLNTGGRFF.

DNA for the CDR3: TGTGCCAGCAGCTTAGGGAGTTCAGATACGCAGTATTTT. It yields the protein CASSLGSSDTQYF. V gene TRBV7-3 combines with J gene TRBJ2-3, with TRBD2 as a possible D gene (5 bases). Germline CDR1 is SGHTA and CDR2 is FQGTGA. This CDR3 has 13 residues. Trimming removed 2 bases from V and 4 bases from J, with 7 bases in between.

V is TRBV7-2 and J is TRBJ2-5; 7 bases are a match to TRBD1. The V gene end was trimmed by 5 bases and the J gene end by 2 bases; junction bases not matched to a gene: 2. Germline lookup yields CDR1 SGHTA and CDR2 FQGNSA. This CDR3 spans 13 amino acids. The CDR3 loop is CASSTGQQETQYF. CDR3 in DNA: TGTGCCAGCAGCACGGGACAGCAAGAGACCCAGTACTTC.